The 2 T cell receptor beta chains listed next were all sequenced from one sample in a study of Graves' ophthalmopathy and Graves' hyperthyroidism. Amplification targeted the TCR beta CDR3 regions, with RNA transcripts as the source material. In the first round, RT-PCR was carried out with HTBI primers, and a multiplex PCR formed the second round. TCRdb re-called the multiplex PCR reads with MiXCR, one entry per CDR3 protein. This sample has about 370,000 distinct CDR3 sequences, with about 18% found just once. The sample taken for sequencing was peripheral blood. All receptors derive from an adult woman with stable Graves' hyperthyroidism.

There are many counts of this clonotype. This chain links TRBV5-1 with TRBJ1-5; D may be TRBD1 (5 bases). The CDR3 covers 15 residues. Germline CDR1 SGHRS, CDR2 YFSETQ. Trimming shortened V by 4 bases and J by 6 bases, and 17 bases separated the two germline ends. CDR3 loop: CASSLAGGVAQPQHF. As DNA, the CDR3 is TGCGCCAGCAGCCTCGCCGGGGGGGTGGCTCAGCCCCAGCATTTT.

This clonotype was counted a single time. This chain uses TRBV30 with TRBJ1-3, with unresolved D. Trimming cost V 7 bases and J 3 bases, with 7 bases left between them. CDR3 length: 11 residues. Germline-derived CDR1 and CDR2 are GTSNPN and SVGIG (reference sequence). The CDR3: CASSNGNTIYF. CDR3 coding DNA: TGTGCCTCCTCGAATGGAAACACCATATATTTT.